This T cell receptor beta chain was documented in a study of cytomegalovirus exposure and HLA in healthy donors. Study information: Previous work identified 120 million or so unique TCR beta sequences from around 200 million T cells.

This CDR3 spans 16 amino acids. Germline V gene lookup returns CDR1 LNHDA and CDR2 SQIVND (reference sequence). The V and J ends lost 5 bases and 2 bases, in that order; junction bases with no gene match: 7. Study observations and caveats: A few chains tied to CMV proved CMV antigen-specific in vitro.

The PCR had 60 Vbeta and 13 Jbeta primers. The table came from immunoSEQ multiplex PCR; TCRdb's copy has only in-frame clones and leaves some out. Here the sample spans 150,000 to 200,000 clones, roughly 72% being singletons. As to this clone: Its specificity is not known.

The clonotype comes from a woman aged 30 to 39 in good health and CMV-seropositive. This rearrangement joins TRBV19 to TRBJ2-5; 11 bases agree with TRBD2. Material for sequencing was PBMCs. CDR3 region: CASSDPGTSGQETQYF. Here the CDR3 DNA reads TGTGCCAGTAGTGATCCCGGGACTAGCGGACAAGAGACCCAGTACTTC.